The 7 T cell receptor beta chains below all came from one sample that was sequenced in a study of blood T cell repertoires in COVID-19. Data came from immunoSEQ multiplex PCR; TCRdb stores just in-frame clones and leaves some out. The table includes roughly 440,000 clones, 88% detected once. The sequencing sample was made of peripheral blood. These TCRs come from a woman in her fifties or sixties with COVID-19, enrolled during active disease.

The rearrangement uses TRBV7-9 and TRBJ2-3; D call uncertain. CDR3 length: 15 residues. V was trimmed by 5 bases and J by 0 bases, leaving 12 bases between them. In germline, CDR1 is SEHNR, CDR2 FQNEAQ (reference sequence). This CDR3 reads CASSLRSPSTDTQYF. CDR3 sequence (DNA): TGTGCCAGCAGCCTCCGGTCACCTAGCACAGATACGCAGTATTTT.

This clone has just a few counts. The chain is built from TRBV6-6 and TRBJ1-1, with D perhaps TRBD1 (5 bases). Trimming cost V 8 bases and J 1 base, with 11 bases left between them. Germline CDR1 and CDR2: MNHNY and SVGAGI (reference sequence). This CDR3 is built from 13 residues. CDR3 residues: CASCSGGNTEAFF. In nucleotides, the CDR3 is TGTGCCAGCTGCTCCGGGGGGAACACTGAAGCTTTCTTT.

The chain uses TRBV5-1 and TRBJ1-2, with 10 bases aligning to TRBD1. Looked up from germline, CDR1 is SGHRS and CDR2 is YFSETQ. The CDR3 has 15 residues. With V trimmed by 3 bases and J by 6 bases, 8 bases remained unmatched. DNA of the CDR3: TGCGCCAGCAGCTATGTGGGACAGGGGAGAAATGGCTACACCTTC. It specifies CASSYVGQGRNGYTF.

This rearrangement joins TRBV6-6 to TRBJ1-2; the match to TRBD1 covers 7 bases. Germline V gene data show CDR1 as MNHNY and CDR2 as SVGAGI (reference sequence). The CDR3 covers 16 residues. Trimming at V came to 1 base and at J to 2 bases, leaving 7 bases not matched to a gene. CDR3 DNA: TGTGCCAGCAGTTACTGGGGCACAGGGGTGAACTATGGCTACACCTTC. The encoded protein is CASSYWGTGVNYGYTF.

V and J are TRBV30 and TRBJ2-1; D unresolved. Germline CDR1 reads GTSNPN; CDR2 reads SVGIG (reference sequence). Trimming removed 3 bases at V and 3 bases at J, with 3 bases between. The CDR3 runs to 11 residues. CDR3 residues: CAWSGYNEQFF. CDR3 coding DNA: TGTGCCTGGAGCGGCTACAATGAGCAGTTCTTC.

A remark on this clone: This sample also contains other DNA sequences that code for the same CDR3. The gene calls are TRBV19 and TRBJ1-1; tentatively, D is TRBD1 (5 bases). Per the germline V gene, CDR1 is LNHDA and CDR2 is SQIVND (reference sequence). Trimming left V 3 bases short and J 6 bases short, with 8 bases between. This CDR3 contains 12 residues. The CDR3: CASSIGGAEAFF. In DNA form, the CDR3 reads TGTGCCAGTAGTATCGGGGGGGCTGAAGCTTTCTTT.

This clone was picked up one time. The CDR3 DNA sequence: TGTGCCAGCAGCTTAGTCAGTACAAGGACAGGGGGCGTCACAGATACGCAGTATTTT. Translated: CASSLVSTRTGGVTDTQYF. V usage is TRBV11-2 and J usage is TRBJ2-3, with 11 nucleotides matching TRBD1. Trimming at V came to 1 base and at J to 2 bases, leaving 11 bases not matched to a gene. CDR3 length: 19 residues. The germline V gene has CDR1 SGHAT and CDR2 FQNNGV.